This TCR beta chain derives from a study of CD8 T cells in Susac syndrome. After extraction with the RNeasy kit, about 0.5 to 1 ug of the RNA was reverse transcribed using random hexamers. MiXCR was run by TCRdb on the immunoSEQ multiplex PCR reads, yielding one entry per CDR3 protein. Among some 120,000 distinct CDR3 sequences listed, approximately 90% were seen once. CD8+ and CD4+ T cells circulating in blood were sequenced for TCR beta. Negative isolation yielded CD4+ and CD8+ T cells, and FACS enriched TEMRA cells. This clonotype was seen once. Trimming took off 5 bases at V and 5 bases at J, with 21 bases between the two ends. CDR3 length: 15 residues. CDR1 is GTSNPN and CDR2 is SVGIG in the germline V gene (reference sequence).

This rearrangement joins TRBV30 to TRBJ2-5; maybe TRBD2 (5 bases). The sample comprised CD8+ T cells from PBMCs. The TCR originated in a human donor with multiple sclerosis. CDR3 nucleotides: TGTGCCTGGGAATACTTAGAGGGCCTAGGGGAGACCCAGTACTTC. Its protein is CAWEYLEGLGETQYF.